Sequencing of this T cell receptor beta chain was carried out in a study of T cells in Graves' hyperthyroidism and ophthalmopathy. Study-wide points: Blood held most thyroid clonotypes expanded above 0.001 frequency. Ophthalmopathy could be told apart from stable hyperthyroidism with a 13 V-J model.

TCR beta CDR3 sequences were amplified from RNA transcripts. Using the HTBI primer set, a first-round RT-PCR was run on the TCR CDR3. TCRdb analysed the multiplex PCR reads with MiXCR anew, one entry per CDR3 protein. The sample lists 600,000 to 650,000 distinct CDR3 sequences; less than 25% were seen once. This clonotype came up many times. Its antigen is not identified. The CDR3 runs to 14 residues. The V and J ends lost 4 bases and 5 bases, in that order; junction bases with no gene match: 7. Germline assignment: CDR1 SNHLY and CDR2 FYNNEI. The sample consisted of blood. The sequence was obtained from a young man with Graves' ophthalmopathy. The chain uses TRBV2 and TRBJ2-5; TRBD1 agrees at 7 bases. CDR3 coding DNA: TGTGCCAGCAGTGCCCGACAGGGCCAGGAGACCCAGTACTTC. Amino acid sequence: CASSARQGQETQYF.